This T cell receptor beta chain is from a study of T cells after yellow fever vaccination. Study conclusions and caveats: The CD4 and CD8 compartments had a small share of their clonotypes in common.

This clonotype showed up just a few times. Its antigen remains unknown. The ends lost 5 bases at V and 3 bases at J; junction bases unmatched: 6. Germline V gene data show CDR1 as SGHRS and CDR2 as YFSETQ. CDR3 size: 15 residues. TCRdb recomputed calls from the 5' RACE reads with MiXCR, one row per CDR3 protein. The profile shows a few hundred thousand distinct CDR3 sequences, approximately 16% of them singletons. The chain joins TRBV5-1 to TRBJ2-2; 8 nucleotides align to TRBD1. Here the sequenced sample was PBMCs, taken more than 4 days after the first yellow fever vaccination. The receptor was isolated from a man between 18 and 35 years old who received the YFV17D yellow fever vaccine. The CDR3 loop is CASRNRTGYTGELFF. The CDR3, as DNA: TGCGCCAGCAGAAATAGGACAGGGTACACCGGGGAGCTGTTTTTT.